The rows below give T cell receptor beta chains drawn from one sample of a study of vaccination effects on CD4 cells after COVID-19. Repertoires were generated with immunoSEQ multiplex PCR, while TCRdb's copy carries only in-frame clones and drops some. The table includes under 80,000 clones, under 85% detected once. No antigen has been assigned to these receptors. Sequences were derived from CD4+ T cells from PBMCs cultured with HIV peptides, sampled before COVID-19 vaccination. Receptor source: a human donor who had a prior SARS-CoV-2 infection. The CDR3 runs from the conserved cysteine through the conserved F or W. A D gene is named only where the DNA matches it firmly. The listing skips clone size in some rows; elsewhere it reads once, few, many or a size class.

CDR3nt	CDR3aa	j_gene	v_gene	abundance	d_gene
TGTGCCAGCAGCCCCTGGGACAGGGGAGGCTACGAGCAGTACTTC	CASSPWDRGGYEQYF	TRBJ2-7	TRBV5-6	-	TRBD1
TGTGCCATCAGGGGGCAAAGGCGGGGGGGCGTCAGCACAGATACGCAGTATTTT	CAIRGQRRGGVSTDTQYF	TRBJ2-3	TRBV10-3	-	TRBD2
TGTGCCAGCTCACCACTACAGGGACTAGCGGGGCAGTACTTC	CASSPLQGLAGQYF	TRBJ2-7	TRBV18	-	TRBD2
TGCAGTGCTAGATGGGGGGGGGAGCTGTTTTTT	CSARWGGELFF	TRBJ2-2	TRBV20-1	-	-
TGTGCCAGCAGCTTAACGTGGTGGTCTGTGGGTGAGACCCAGTACTTC	CASSLTWWSVGETQYF	TRBJ2-5	TRBV11-2	-	-
TGTGCCAGCAGTTATCTGGACACTACAGATACGCAGTATTTT	CASSYLDTTDTQYF	TRBJ2-3	TRBV6-5	-	-
TGCGCCAGCAGCCTACGGACAGGGAGACCCTACGAGCAGTACTTC	CASSLRTGRPYEQYF	TRBJ2-7	TRBV4-3	once	TRBD1
TGTGCCAGCAGTTTCCCGGGACAGGGAGGCACTGAAGCTTTCTTT	CASSFPGQGGTEAFF	TRBJ1-1	TRBV28	few	TRBD1
TGTGCCAGAAGCTTTACCCGGGGGCGGTCTAGCGCCAATGAGCAGTTCTTC	CARSFTRGRSSANEQFF	TRBJ2-1	TRBV7-5	once	-
TGTGCCAGCTCAACAGGGGGGCAGGGAAGTACCTATGGCTACACCTTC	CASSTGGQGSTYGYTF	TRBJ1-2	TRBV18	-	TRBD1
TGTGCCAGCAGTCCCTATCGGGACAGTTACAATGAGCAGTTCTTC	CASSPYRDSYNEQFF	TRBJ2-1	TRBV6-5	-	TRBD1
TGTGCCAGCAGCGTAGCACCGTTGGACACTGAAGCTTTCTTT	CASSVAPLDTEAFF	TRBJ1-1	TRBV9	-	-
TGTGCCAGCAGCTTAAGTCTGGCAGGGGAGGGGACCCAGTACTTC	CASSLSLAGEGTQYF	TRBJ2-5	TRBV7-2	-	-
TGTGCCAGCAGCCGGCGAAGTGGGAGGCTGGCTTTCTTT	CASSRRSGRLAFF	TRBJ1-1	TRBV3-1/TRBV3-2	-	-
TGCGCCAGCAGTTCCTACCGTGATCAGCCCCAGCATTTT	CASSSYRDQPQHF	TRBJ1-5	TRBV10-1	few	-
TGTGCCAGCAGTTTGGGGAAGACGGAAAAACTGTTTTTT	CASSLGKTEKLFF	TRBJ1-4	TRBV6-5	-	-
TGTGCCAGCAGTGGCGCAGGGCGGAACTATGGCTACACCTTC	CASSGAGRNYGYTF	TRBJ1-2	TRBV2	-	-
TGCGCCAGCAGCAAAAATCCCTTAGCGGCCGGGGAGCTGTTTTTT	CASSKNPLAAGELFF	TRBJ2-2	TRBV4-1	-	-
TGTGCCAGCAGCATCGGACAGGGGTGGCACGAGCAGTACTTC	CASSIGQGWHEQYF	TRBJ2-7	TRBV9	-	TRBD1
TGTGCCAGCTCACCTTCCCTCCGACAGGGAGTACTCTCTGCCCTCTACAATGAGCAGTTCTTC	CASSPSLRQGVLSALYNEQFF	TRBJ2-1	TRBV18	-	TRBD1
TGTGCCAGCAGCCCCAGGGGAGGCTATGGCTACACCTTC	CASSPRGGYGYTF	TRBJ1-2	TRBV3-1/TRBV3-2	-	-
TGTGCCAGCAGGCCGGGAGTTAACCCCCCAGATACGCAGTATTTT	CASRPGVNPPDTQYF	TRBJ2-3	TRBV6-5	-	-
TGTGCCAGCAGCCCCTGGGGGAGATGGGACACTGAAGCTTTCTTT	CASSPWGRWDTEAFF	TRBJ1-1	TRBV7-9	-	-
TGTGCCAGCTCACGGCCCGGACAGGGGGCTACCGGGGAGCTGTTTTTT	CASSRPGQGATGELFF	TRBJ2-2	TRBV18	-	TRBD1
TGTGCCAGCAGTTTTCTTCTGGAGGCTAAGGGCAATCAGCCCCAGCATTTT	CASSFLLEAKGNQPQHF	TRBJ1-5	TRBV27	-	-
TGTGCCAGCTCACCACCCGGGACAGACTATGGCTACACCTTC	CASSPPGTDYGYTF	TRBJ1-2	TRBV18	-	TRBD1
TGCGCCAGCAGCTCTGGCCGGGAGGCGGCCGGGGAGCTGTTTTTT	CASSSGREAAGELFF	TRBJ2-2	TRBV5-1	-	TRBD2
TGTGCCAGCAGTTACGGAGGGGGCGTGGGAGGCTACACCTTC	CASSYGGGVGGYTF	TRBJ1-2	TRBV6-5	-	TRBD1
TGTGCCAGCAGCCGCCGTGGGGTCCTAACCGAGCAGTACTTC	CASSRRGVLTEQYF	TRBJ2-7	TRBV27	few	-
TGTGCCAGCAGGACCACAGGGGGGAAATACGAGCAGTACTTC	CASRTTGGKYEQYF	TRBJ2-7	TRBV6-6	few	TRBD1
TGCGCCAGCAGCTTGCAATCGGGGGGCGGTTATTCACCCCTCCACTTT	CASSLQSGGGYSPLHF	TRBJ1-6	TRBV5-1	-	-
TGTGCCAGCAGCCTGTGGGCACGATCTATCGGCGAGCAGTACTTC	CASSLWARSIGEQYF	TRBJ2-7	TRBV3-1/TRBV3-2	-	-
TGTGCCAGCAGCCCGGTTGCGGACAATGAGCAGTTCTTC	CASSPVADNEQFF	TRBJ2-1	TRBV7-9	-	-
TGTGCCAGCAGCTTAGTAGGTGGAGGGAGCTCCTATAATTCACCCCTCCACTTT	CASSLVGGGSSYNSPLHF	TRBJ1-6	TRBV13	-	-
TGTGCCAGTAGTAGCGGGGGGTACACAGATACGCAGTATTTT	CASSSGGYTDTQYF	TRBJ2-3	TRBV19	once	TRBD2
TGTGCCAGCAGCCTCTTAGGTGGAGAGCAGTTCTTC	CASSLLGGEQFF	TRBJ2-1	TRBV11-3	few	-
TGCGCCAGCAGCCAGGCTGGTGGTCAGCCCCAGCATTTT	CASSQAGGQPQHF	TRBJ1-5	TRBV4-3	-	-
TGTGCCAGCAAGGGGACCCGGGGGGCGATTGGCTACACCTTC	CASKGTRGAIGYTF	TRBJ1-2	TRBV2	-	-
TGTGCCAGCAGCTTTAGGGACACCGGGGAGCTGTTTTTT	CASSFRDTGELFF	TRBJ2-2	TRBV7-3	few	-
TGTGCCAGCAGCTTAGTAGTGACAGGGAGAACAGATACGCAGTATTTT	CASSLVVTGRTDTQYF	TRBJ2-3	TRBV13	-	TRBD1
TGTGCCAGCAGCGAGAGGGGATCAGGTGGAAACACCATATATTTT	CASSERGSGGNTIYF	TRBJ1-3	TRBV7-9	-	-
TGCGCCAGCTTTGGACAGGATAATGAAAAACTGTTTTTT	CASFGQDNEKLFF	TRBJ1-4	TRBV10-1	once	TRBD1
TGTGCCAGCAGCCAAATTACCCCAGGGCGGCTCGCCTACAATGAGCAGTTCTTC	CASSQITPGRLAYNEQFF	TRBJ2-1	TRBV4-2	-	-
TGTGCCAGCAGCGGAACCGGAGGGGGAAAAGCTTTCTTT	CASSGTGGGKAFF	TRBJ1-1	TRBV7-9	-	-
TGTGCCAGCTCACCACCTAGCCTCACAGATACGCAGTATTTT	CASSPPSLTDTQYF	TRBJ2-3	TRBV18	-	-